Listed below are T cell receptor beta chains from one sample, sequenced in a study of shared clonotypes between healthy human individuals. Here immunoSEQ multiplex PCR was the method, and the copy in TCRdb shows in-frame clones only, minus some. The sample records a few million clones, about nine tenths being singletons. Sequenced material: naive CD4+ T cells from PBMCs. These receptors came from a young man in good health. Some clones in this sample may be carry-over from other donors' samples. CDR3s include the opening cysteine and the closing phenylalanine or tryptophan. A D gene is named only where the DNA matches it firmly. A row's size may be missing; if present it is once, few, many or a size class.

d_call,v_call,clone_size,j_call,cdr3_nt,cdr3_aa
-,TRBV27,-,TRBJ2-7,TGTGCCAGCAGTGACCGTTCTAGCGTGGAAGAGCAGTACTTC,CASSDRSSVEEQYF
-,TRBV5-6,-,TRBJ2-7,TGTGCCAGCAGCTTGGCCGCAGGGTGGAACGAGCAGTACTTC,CASSLAAGWNEQYF
TRBD2,TRBV28,-,TRBJ2-5,TGTGCCAGCAGCACGCTAGGGGTCCAGCTAGCGGGAGGGCCGAGGGAGACCCAGTACTTC,CASSTLGVQLAGGPRETQYF
TRBD2,TRBV29-1,-,TRBJ2-7,TGCAGCGCCCGATCCGGGACTAAATACGAGCAGTACTTC,CSARSGTKYEQYF
-,TRBV4-1,-,TRBJ2-1,TGCGCCAGCAGCCCCACATGGAATGAGCAGTTCTTC,CASSPTWNEQFF
-,TRBV29-1,-,TRBJ2-2,TGCAGCGCGACTCCACCCACGAACACCGGGGAGCTGTTTTTT,CSATPPTNTGELFF
-,TRBV29-1,-,TRBJ1-1,TGCAGCGTGGGCGGGACCATGAACACTGAAGCTTTCTTT,CSVGGTMNTEAFF
-,TRBV6-1,-,TRBJ2-1,TGTGCCAGCAGTTCGGACAAGAATGAGCAGTTCTTC,CASSSDKNEQFF
TRBD2,TRBV5-1,-,TRBJ2-5,TGCGCCAGCAGCGGGGGCACTAGCGGGTTTCAAGAGACCCAGTACTTC,CASSGGTSGFQETQYF
TRBD2,TRBV6-5,-,TRBJ2-5,TGTGCCAGCAGTTACTCGCCGGGACTAGTTCTCCCATTGTACTTC,CASSYSPGLVLPLYF
TRBD2,TRBV4-1,-,TRBJ2-1,TGCGCCAGCAGCCAAGAAGGGTACGGGAGGGCCTGGAATGAGCAGTTCTTC,CASSQEGYGRAWNEQFF
-,TRBV7-2,once,TRBJ1-4,TGTGCCAGCAGCTTAGGGGGGAGTTTTGAAAAACTGTTTTTT,CASSLGGSFEKLFF
-,TRBV5-1,-,TRBJ2-1,TGCGCCAGCAGCTTCGGAGCGGTGGGATACAATGAGCAGTTCTTC,CASSFGAVGYNEQFF
-,TRBV5-1,-,TRBJ2-2,TGCGCCAGCAGCTTGGCCGTAGTAGCGGGGGAGCTGTTTTTT,CASSLAVVAGELFF
-,TRBV30,-,TRBJ1-4,TGTGCCTGGCCGGGCAGGCTTAATGAAAAACTGTTTTTT,CAWPGRLNEKLFF
TRBD2,TRBV30,-,TRBJ2-7,TGTGCCTGGGCGACGGCTGCGGGAGGGCCGAGCGAGCAGTACTTC,CAWATAAGGPSEQYF
TRBD2,TRBV19,-,TRBJ2-7,TGTGCCAGTACCACGCGGGCGGGAGGGCCCGACGAGCAGTACTTC,CASTTRAGGPDEQYF
TRBD2,TRBV6-1,-,TRBJ2-7,TGTGCCAGCAGACTAGCGGAGTCCTACGAGCAGTACTTC,CASRLAESYEQYF
-,TRBV7-9,-,TRBJ2-7,TGTGCCAGCAGCTTAGGTGTCAGAATCTACGAGCAGTACTTC,CASSLGVRIYEQYF
TRBD1,TRBV19,once,TRBJ1-5,TGTGCCAGTAGAGACAGGGGGAATCAGCCCCAGCATTTT,CASRDRGNQPQHF
TRBD1,TRBV9,-,TRBJ2-7,TGTGCCAGCAGCGTAGCTACAGGGGACCTATACGAGCAGTACTTC,CASSVATGDLYEQYF
-,TRBV4-1,-,TRBJ2-7,TGCGCCAGCAGCCAAGATCCGGGTGGGACCTACGAGCAGTACTTC,CASSQDPGGTYEQYF
-,TRBV10-3,-,TRBJ2-5,TGTGCCATCAGTGAGACAAGTGAGACCCAGTACTTC,CAISETSETQYF
-,TRBV5-1,-,TRBJ1-3,TGCGCCAGCCGACCCTCCTTGGGAGGAAACACCATATATTTT,CASRPSLGGNTIYF
TRBD1,TRBV5-6,-,TRBJ1-4,TGTGCCAGCAGCGACAGGGTCGGGGTAGAAAAACTGTTTTTT,CASSDRVGVEKLFF